This record looks at one T cell receptor (beta chain) sequence and its context. This entry comes from a study of early T cells in non-severe SARS-CoV-2 infection. The CDR3 extends over 16 amino acids. Losses at the gene ends were 3 bases for V and 4 bases for J; bases not matched to a gene: 6. From germline, CDR1 is SGHVS and CDR2 FNYEAQ. TCRdb reprocessed the 5' RACE reads with MiXCR, giving one entry per CDR3 protein. The data show tens of thousands of distinct CDR3 sequences, 5.8% seen once. The rearrangement joins TRBV7-6 to TRBJ2-2; the match to TRBD2 covers 9 bases. The source of this sequence is an adult who was a healthcare worker with PCR-confirmed SARS-CoV-2 infection or an uninfected control (not recorded which). Sequenced input: whole blood. In DNA, the CDR3 is TGTGCCAGCAGCTTTGGGGCGGGAGGGCCCACCGGGGAGCTGTTTTTT. Translated, it gives CASSFGAGGPTGELFF.